This T cell receptor (beta chain) emerged from a study of T cell repertoires in cytomegalovirus infection. Deletions cut 7 bases from V and 2 bases from J, with 12 bases between. Germline-derived CDR1 and CDR2 are SEHNR and FQNEAQ (reference sequence). The CDR3 runs to 13 residues. To note about this clonotype: What it recognizes is unknown.

Study-wide points: HLA-C-restricted TCR beta clonotypes specific for CMV led the ex vivo response.

TCRdb passed the reads through MiXCR, listing each CDR3 protein once. The sample lists roughly 920,000 distinct CDR3 sequences, about a third occurring once. This receptor was obtained from a human donor in good health (CMV status not recorded). Some clones in this sample may be carry-over from other donors' samples. The material sequenced was cultured CD8+ T cells from PBMCs, taken from culture after CMV antigen stimulation. The V and J genes are TRBV7-9 and TRBJ2-7; D is uncertain. The CDR3 protein is CASIPLSTYEQYV. Here the CDR3 DNA reads TGTGCCAGCATCCCGCTGAGCACCTACGAGCAGTACGTC.